Described below is a single TCR beta chain sequence and its context. Its antigen remains unknown. Clones were read by immunoSEQ multiplex PCR, and TCRdb kept only the in-frame ones, dropping some. The profile shows over 50,000 clones, 83% of them singletons. CDR1 MNHNS and CDR2 SASEGT come from the germline V gene. This CDR3 is built from 16 residues. Trimming removed 2 bases at V and 4 bases at J, with 15 bases between. This entry belongs to a study of OX40 agonist ivuxolimab in advanced cancers. Study information: In this trial design, patients received ivuxolimab intravenously at 0.01 to 10 mg/kg every 2 weeks. Under the entry rules, prior anti-PD-1, anti-PD-L1 or anti-CTLA-4 therapy was allowed, and 40% had some.

Regarding the study as a whole: Normalized expansion of T-cell clones was also low for some nonresponders. On average, CD8+ T cells showed a greater number of expanded clones than CD4+.

This receptor was obtained from an adult with an advanced solid tumor such as melanoma, head and neck, liver or kidney cancer. The rearrangement uses TRBV6-1 and TRBJ1-3; weak D call: TRBD1 (6 bases). The input for sequencing was CD4+ or CD8+ T cells sorted from blood, taken in a trial of the OX40 agonist ivuxolimab. For the CDR3, the DNA is TGTGCCAGCAGTGAAAGGGGGACGGCGGGGGGAAACACCATATATTTT. Its translation is CASSERGTAGGNTIYF.